The present T cell receptor (beta chain) was sequenced within a study of CD8 T cells in Susac syndrome. RNA was extracted with the RNeasy kit, and a quantity of roughly 0.5 to 1 ug was reverse transcribed using random hexamers. MiXCR, applied by TCRdb to the immunoSEQ multiplex PCR reads, yields one record per CDR3 protein. Of 200,000 to 300,000 distinct CDR3 sequences in the sample, about 96% were seen once. From germline, CDR1 is MGHDK and CDR2 SYGVNS. Trimming shortened V by 1 base and J by 7 bases, and 8 bases separated the two germline ends. The CDR3 is made up of 12 amino acids. The clonotype comes from a human donor with Susac syndrome. The J gene is TRBJ2-7, the V gene TRBV25-1; the D is unclear. What was sequenced was CD4+ T cells from PBMCs. This CDR3 is CASSEFLGEQYF. CDR3 sequence (DNA): TGTGCCAGCAGTGAATTTTTAGGGGAGCAGTACTTC.